This T cell receptor (beta chain) was recorded in a study of response to subunit inactivated influenza vaccine. Findings of the study overall: Authors suggested seasonal influenza vaccinations each recruit few new T cells.

V lost 4 bases and J 0 bases, leaving 11 bases between the germline ends. The CDR3 loop spans 15 amino acids. Looked up from germline, CDR1 is SGHRS and CDR2 is YFSETQ. TCRdb reprocessed the RT-PCR reads with MiXCR, giving one entry per CDR3 protein. This table holds a few hundred thousand distinct CDR3 sequences, around a fifth found once. This clonotype was counted ten times or more. The antigen is undetermined. The sequencing used PBMCs from blood, collected about 20 months after vaccination. The chain combines TRBV5-1 with TRBJ1-5; D is perhaps TRBD1 (5 bases). The source is a man between 50 and 75 years old who received an inactivated influenza vaccine. CDR3 DNA sequence: TGCGCCAGCAGCGTAGAGGGGAATAGCAATCAGCCCCAGCATTTT. Amino acids: CASSVEGNSNQPQHF.